One sample yielded the 5 T cell receptor beta chains listed below, sequenced in a study of shared clonotypes between healthy human individuals. Terminally differentiated effector memory CD45RA+ cells were excluded from the naive CD8 cells, which were CD45RO-negative and positively selected for CCR7. Generated by immunoSEQ multiplex PCR, the TCRdb table keeps only in-frame clones and is missing some. The sample records more than 2 million clones, around 93% being singletons. Sequencing used naive CD8+ T cells from PBMCs. These receptor sequences come from a man aged 18-30 years in good health. Some clones in this sample may be carry-over from other donors' samples.

The V call is TRBV7-2, the J call TRBJ1-2; D gene unclear. V shed 1 base and J shed 1 base, with 13 bases lying between them. The CDR3 is 16 residues long. CDR1 is SGHTA and CDR2 is FQGNSA in the germline V gene. CDR3 nucleotides: TGTGCCAGCAGCTTAGAACCCCCTATCTTTAACTATGGCTACACCTTC. This translates into CASSLEPPIFNYGYTF.

The chain couples TRBV19 to TRBJ2-7, with 7 bases fitting TRBD1. Losses at the gene ends were 1 base for V and 3 bases for J; bases not matched to a gene: 9. Germline V gives CDR1 LNHDA, CDR2 SQIVND (reference sequence). This CDR3 has 16 residues. CDR3 sequence: CASSIGGGQGLYEQYF. The CDR3 DNA is TGTGCCAGTAGTATAGGAGGGGGCCAGGGGCTCTACGAGCAGTACTTC.

This chain uses TRBV7-9 with TRBJ1-6; the D is unclear. The ends were cut back, 1 base at V and 10 bases at J, with 14 bases in the middle. This CDR3 has 15 residues. Germline V gene sequence: CDR1 SEHNR, CDR2 FQNEAQ (reference sequence). In DNA, the CDR3 is TGTGCCAGCAGCTTAGGTAACGCCTTGGGATCACCCCTCCACTTT. Protein sequence: CASSLGNALGSPLHF. The whole variable domain, filled in from reference TRBV7-9 and TRBJ1-6, reads DTGVSQNPRHKITKRGQNVTFRCDPISEHNRLYWYRQTLGQGPEFLTYFQNEAQLEKSRLLSDRFSAERPKGSFSTLEIQRTEQGDSAMYLCASSLGNALGSPLHFGNGTRLTVT.

The J gene is TRBJ1-4, the V gene TRBV7-9; D gene uncertain. The CDR3 is 14 residues long. V lost 3 bases and J 5 bases, leaving 10 bases between the germline ends. Germline CDR1 SEHNR, CDR2 FQNEAQ (reference sequence). The DNA for the CDR3 is TGTGCCAGCAGCTTCGGCCCACCAAATGAAAAACTGTTTTTT. Amino acid sequence: CASSFGPPNEKLFF.

The genes are TRBV5-1 and TRBJ2-1; D remains ambiguous. V was pared by 0 bases and J by 8 bases, with 9 bases between. Germline CDR1 is SGHRS and CDR2 is YFSETQ. The CDR3 has 13 amino acids. CDR3 coding DNA: TGCGCCAGCAGCTTGGGATCGGCGTATGAGCAGTTCTTC. Residues: CASSLGSAYEQFF.